Sequencing of this T cell receptor (beta chain) was carried out in a study of shared clonotypes between healthy human individuals. In the case of this clone: What it recognizes is unknown.

The data were produced by immunoSEQ multiplex PCR, yet TCRdb's version contains in-frame clones alone and is incomplete. The table has under 750,000 clones, around 70% seen once; the top ten hold under 2%. V shed 6 bases and J shed 6 bases, with 11 bases lying between them. CDR1 is MNHNY and CDR2 is SVGAGI in the germline V gene (reference sequence). This CDR3 is built from 12 residues. Findings of the study overall: Across subsets, estimated richness was generally greater for naive than for memory populations.

The sample taken for sequencing was memory CD4+ T cells sorted from blood. Described subset: CD45RA-negative fraction. The clonotype originates from a woman in her twenties or thirties in good health. The chain is built from TRBV6-6 and TRBJ1-2, with a weak D call TRBD1 (5 bases). CDR3 sequence (DNA): TGTGCCAGCAGAACCCGACAGAATGGCTACACCTTC. Protein sequence: CASRTRQNGYTF.